This T cell receptor (beta chain) was sequenced for a study of cytomegalovirus exposure and HLA in healthy donors. Study observations and caveats: Looking again later, the authors saw that most CMV-associated TCR beta chains seemed HLA-restricted.

The primer mix had 60 Vbeta and 13 Jbeta primers. TCRdb's copy holds only in-frame clones and misses some; the assay was immunoSEQ multiplex PCR. The table lists under 200,000 clones, roughly 77% of them singletons. Per germline, CDR1 SEHNR and CDR2 FQNEAQ (reference sequence). The ends were cut back, 5 bases at V and 12 bases at J, with 19 bases in the middle. The CDR3 has 14 residues. This clone was recorded a few times. No antigen is known for it. The sample was PBMCs. This TCR derives from a man aged 30 to 45 in good health and CMV-seropositive. The V and J genes are TRBV7-9 and TRBJ1-4; maybe TRBD1 (5 bases). Written as DNA, the CDR3 is TGTGCCAGCAGCGCGGCTAACCCAGGGAAGGAACTGTTTTTT. It codes for CASSAANPGKELFF.